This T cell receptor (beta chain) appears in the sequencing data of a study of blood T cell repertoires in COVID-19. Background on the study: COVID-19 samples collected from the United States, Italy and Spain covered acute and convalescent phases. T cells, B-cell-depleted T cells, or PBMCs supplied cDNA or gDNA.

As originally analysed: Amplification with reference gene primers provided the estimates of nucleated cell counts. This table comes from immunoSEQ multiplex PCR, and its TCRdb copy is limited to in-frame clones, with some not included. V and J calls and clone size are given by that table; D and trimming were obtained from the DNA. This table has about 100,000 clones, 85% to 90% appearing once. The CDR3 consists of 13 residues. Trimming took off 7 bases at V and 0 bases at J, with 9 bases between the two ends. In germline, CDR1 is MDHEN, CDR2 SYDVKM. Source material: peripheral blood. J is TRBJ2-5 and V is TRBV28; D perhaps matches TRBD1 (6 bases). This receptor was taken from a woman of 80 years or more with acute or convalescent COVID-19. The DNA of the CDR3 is TGTGCCAGCAAAGGGGGAAACCAAGAGACCCAGTACTTC. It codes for CASKGGNQETQYF. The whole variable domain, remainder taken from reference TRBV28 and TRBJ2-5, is DVKVTQSSRYLVKRTGEKVFLECVQDMDHENMFWYRQDPGLGLRLIYFSYDVKMKEKGDIPEGYSVSREKKERFSLILESASTNQTSMYLCASKGGNQETQYFGPGTRLLVL.